The 20 T cell receptor beta chains presented below share a single source sample, sequenced in a study of metastatic and nonmetastatic thyroid tumors (TCRdb year 2020). No treatment had been received by any patient before thyroid surgery. The protocol used for the library was PCR. Sequencing used an Illumina HiSeq 4000. The raw public data were reprocessed by TCRdb itself: fastp quality trimming at Q25, MiXCR clonotype calling, in-frame beta chains only. The sample contains 90,000 or so clones, roughly 8.6% of them found a single time. The top ten clonotypes cover 8.8% of the sample. The specimen was blood. These TCRs come from a female donor with papillary thyroid cancer or a benign thyroid nodule (not recorded which). Some clones in this sample may be carry-over from other donors' samples.

This clone was detected many times. The chain uses TRBV20-1 and TRBJ2-7, with 7 bases identical to TRBD1. Germline CDR1 DFQATT, CDR2 SNEGSKA (reference sequence). V was pared by 0 bases and J by 5 bases, with 10 bases of the junction left unmatched. The CDR3 totals 15 residues. CDR3 residues: CSARDPRTGLDEQYF. In DNA, the CDR3 is TGCAGTGCTAGAGACCCCCGGACAGGATTGGACGAGCAGTACTTC.

The rearrangement links TRBV15 to TRBJ2-7; perhaps TRBD1 as D (6 bases). The V gene lost 1 base and the J gene lost 6 bases, with 16 bases spanning the gap. CDR3 size: 15 residues. In germline, CDR1 is LNHNV, CDR2 YYDKDF (reference sequence). In DNA form, the CDR3 reads TGTGCCACCAGCAGAGTTGGGTTGGGGGACATCGAGCAGTACTTC. Its translation: CATSRVGLGDIEQYF. Filled out from reference TRBV15 and TRBJ2-7, the complete variable domain reads DAMVIQNPRYQVTQFGKPVTLSCSQTLNHNVMYWYQQKSSQAPKLLFHYYDKDFNNEADTPDNFQSRRPNTSFCFLDIRSPGLGDTAMYLCATSRVGLGDIEQYFGPGTRLTVT.

The chain couples TRBV3-1 to TRBJ2-5; TRBD2 aligns across 10 bases. The CDR3 spans 16 residues. Germline V gives CDR1 LGHDT, CDR2 YNNKEL (reference sequence). Trimming at V came to 4 bases and at J to 8 bases, leaving 13 bases not matched to a gene. The CDR3 reads CASSPRLAGGLDTQYF. The CDR3 bases are TGTGCCAGCAGCCCCAGACTAGCGGGTGGGCTGGATACCCAGTACTTC.

Ten or more counts support this clone. The chain employs TRBV10-1 and TRBJ1-4; perhaps TRBD1 as D (6 bases). The CDR3 is 13 residues long. Per germline, CDR1 WNHNN and CDR2 SYGVQD (reference sequence). Trimming shortened V by 9 bases and J by 7 bases, and 15 bases separated the two germline ends. The CDR3 DNA reads TGCGCCAGGATCACAGGGCTCGGTGAAAAACTGTTTTTT. Protein product: CARITGLGEKLFF.

This clone was seen repeatedly, ten times or more. J is TRBJ2-5 and V is TRBV11-3; 11 bases are shared with TRBD2. Germline CDR1 SGHNT, CDR2 YENEEA. This CDR3 is 15 amino acids long. The ends lost 3 bases at V and 4 bases at J; junction bases unmatched: 4. CDR3 DNA: TGTGCCAGCAGCTTTAGCGGGGGGGCCGGAGAGACCCAGTACTTC. It specifies CASSFSGGAGETQYF.

This clone was counted ten times or more. The CDR3 DNA is TGTGCCAGTAGTAGCCGAACCGGGACAGGGATCAATGAGCAGTTCTTC. Amino acid sequence: CASSSRTGTGINEQFF. J is TRBJ2-1 and V is TRBV19; 9 bases line up with TRBD1. Germline loops: CDR1 LNHDA, CDR2 SQIVND (reference sequence). The CDR3 contains 16 residues. The V segment lost 4 bases and the J segment 6 bases; nucleotides outside the gene matches: 10.

This clone was counted only a few times. Other DNA sequences of this sample code for an identical CDR3. The gene calls are TRBV13 and TRBJ2-2; 9 bases line up with TRBD2. The CDR3 runs to 16 residues. The ends lost 3 bases at V and 1 base at J; junction bases unmatched: 3. The germline V gene encodes CDR1 PRHDT and CDR2 FYEKMQ (reference sequence). The CDR3 region has the DNA TGTGCCAGCAGCTTTTTTAGCGGGGGGAACACCGGGGAGCTGTTTTTT. It encodes CASSFFSGGNTGELFF.

This clone has a count of ten or more. V usage is TRBV5-1 and J usage is TRBJ1-2; 9 nucleotides match TRBD1. The CDR3 runs 15 residues. Trimming took 4 bases from V and 2 from J; bases not matched to a gene: 6. Germline CDR1 reads SGHRS; CDR2 reads YFSETQ. CDR3 sequence: CASSRADRGNYGYTF. The CDR3, as DNA: TGCGCCAGCAGCCGCGCCGACAGGGGGAACTATGGCTACACCTTC. The full variable domain, its missing parts supplied by reference TRBV5-1 and TRBJ1-2, is KAGVTQTPRYLIKTRGQQVTLSCSPISGHRSVSWYQQTPGQGLQFLFEYFSETQRNKGNFPGRFSGRQFSNSRSEMNVSTLELGDSALYLCASSRADRGNYGYTFGSGTRLTVV.

Many counts were recorded for this clone. The J gene is TRBJ2-7, the V gene TRBV3-1; 10 nucleotides align to TRBD2. CDR1 and CDR2 (germline): LGHDT, YNNKEL (reference sequence). V lost 0 bases and J lost 4; bases outside the gene matches: 3. This CDR3 has 15 residues. The CDR3 protein is CASSQESGGAYEQYF. The CDR3 DNA sequence: TGTGCCAGCAGCCAAGAAAGCGGGGGGGCGTACGAGCAGTACTTC.

There are a few counts of this clone. The chain carries TRBV4-1 and TRBJ2-3; TRBD1 matches 7 bases. V trimming: 4 bases; J trimming: 0 bases; junction bases outside the gene matches: 4. CDR1 and CDR2 from the germline V gene are MGHRA and YSYEKL. CDR3 length: 15 residues. In DNA, the CDR3 is TGCGCCAGCAGCCCGGGACAGTCAAGCACAGATACGCAGTATTTT. As protein: CASSPGQSSTDTQYF.

This clone was detected ten times or more. The rearrangement uses TRBV11-2 and TRBJ2-7; 10 nucleotides line up with TRBD1. Germline-derived CDR1 and CDR2 are SGHAT and FQNNGV. V lost 5 bases to trimming and J lost 2 bases; unmatched junction nucleotides: 9. The CDR3 runs 16 residues. Here the CDR3 reads CASSPKGGQGTYEQYF. The CDR3 nucleotides read TGTGCCAGCAGCCCTAAGGGGGGACAGGGGACCTACGAGCAGTACTTC.

This clone was counted many times. CDR3: CSARDTLAGGPLAYNEQFF. The CDR3 DNA sequence: TGCAGTGCTAGAGATACACTAGCGGGGGGCCCGCTAGCCTACAATGAGCAGTTCTTC. This chain joins TRBV20-1 and TRBJ2-1, with 12 bases identical to TRBD2. CDR3 length: 19 residues. The trim removed 0 bases at V and 2 bases at J, leaving 11 bases unmatched. Germline V lookup: CDR1 DFQATT, CDR2 SNEGSKA (reference sequence).

This clone was counted between two and nine times. The final CDR3 position lacks the conserved phenylalanine or tryptophan, pointing to a likely read error. The rearrangement links TRBV12-5 to TRBJ2-7, with D uncertain. The CDR3 contains 14 residues. Germline CDR1 and CDR2: LGHNT and FRNRAP. Trimming pared 8 bases from V and 3 bases from J, leaving 17 bases between. CDR3 region: CASILTGLYYEQYL. CDR3 DNA sequence: TGTGCTAGTATTTTAACCGGGCTTTACTACGAGCAGTACCTC.

This rearrangement joins TRBV5-1 to TRBJ2-5, with 15 bases fitting TRBD2. V shed 4 bases, J shed 5 bases, and the junction held 9 bases outside the gene matches. The CDR3 is 17 amino acids. Germline V gene data show CDR1 as SGHRS and CDR2 as YFSETQ. The CDR3 nucleotides are TGCGCCAGCAGCAGGATGGGACTAGCGGGAGGATTGGAGACCCAGTACTTC. Amino acid sequence: CASSRMGLAGGLETQYF.

This clone was observed at least ten times. The chain uses TRBV7-8 and TRBJ1-1; D may be TRBD1 (5 bases). The germline V and J ends were trimmed by 5 bases and 1 base, with 11 bases remaining between them. Looked up from germline, CDR1 is SGHVS and CDR2 is FQNEAQ. The CDR3 spans 14 residues. In DNA form, the CDR3 reads TGTGCCAGCAGCCCGCCCGGGACGAACACTGAAGCTTTCTTT. Its protein is CASSPPGTNTEAFF.

In its sample, this clone was seen many times. This chain joins TRBV9 and TRBJ1-2; TRBD1 might be the D (6 bases). Germline CDR1 SGDLS, CDR2 YYNGEE. V was clipped by 2 bases and J by 0 bases, with 11 bases between them. This CDR3 has 15 amino acids. The CDR3 loop reads CASSVWGGPNYGYTF. CDR3 bases: TGTGCCAGCAGCGTCTGGGGGGGGCCTAACTATGGCTACACCTTC.

This clone was observed at least ten times. The rearrangement joins TRBV20-1 to TRBJ2-7, with D maybe TRBD2 (6 bases). Trimming pared 0 bases from V and 1 base from J, leaving 13 bases between. From germline, CDR1 is DFQATT and CDR2 SNEGSKA (reference sequence). The CDR3 runs to 15 residues. CDR3 loop: CSAREEGDTSYEQYF. For the CDR3, the DNA is TGCAGTGCTAGAGAGGAGGGTGACACTTCCTACGAGCAGTACTTC.

This clone was detected ten times or more. The rearrangement joins TRBV20-1 to TRBJ2-7; D unresolved. CDR3 size: 12 residues. The germline V gene encodes CDR1 DFQATT and CDR2 SNEGSKA (reference sequence). Trimming cost V 1 base and J 3 bases, with 7 bases left between them. DNA of the CDR3: TGCAGTGCTAGAGTCACAGACTACGAGCAGTACTTC. Protein product: CSARVTDYEQYF.

Ten or more counts support this clone. This sample also contains other DNA sequences that code for the same CDR3. The V gene is TRBV2, the J gene TRBJ2-5; D may be TRBD2 (5 bases). This CDR3 has 11 amino acids. V was clipped by 7 bases and J by 5 bases, with 8 bases between them. Germline assignment: CDR1 SNHLY and CDR2 FYNNEI. The CDR3, as DNA: TGTGCCAGCACCACGGGGGAGACCCAGTACTTC. Its translation is CASTTGETQYF.

This clone was recorded at least ten times. The chain combines TRBV7-9 with TRBJ1-1; D is undetermined. The V gene lost 5 bases and the J gene lost 7 bases, with 14 bases spanning the gap. This CDR3 spans 13 amino acids. Germline CDR1 and CDR2: SEHNR and FQNEAQ (reference sequence). This CDR3 is CASSPRGEDEAFF. CDR3 coding DNA: TGTGCCAGCAGCCCACGGGGAGAGGATGAAGCTTTCTTT.